This is a list of T cell receptor beta chains from one sample in a study of T cell responses to AZD1222 COVID-19 vaccine. The method was immunoSEQ multiplex PCR; TCRdb's version includes in-frame clones alone and lacks a portion of them. The table lists around 70,000 clones, 86% of them singletons. The material was peripheral blood, obtained on day 0 of AZD1222 vaccination. These receptors were obtained from an adult in good health. Each CDR3 is given with its conserved first and last residue.

J gene: TRBJ2-6; V gene: TRBV28; CDR3 protein: CASSNSLSSGANVLTF
J gene: TRBJ2-3; V gene: TRBV28; CDR3 protein: CASGGGTDTQYF
J gene: TRBJ2-3; V gene: TRBV5-1; CDR3 protein: CASSLAIAGDPDTQYF
J gene: TRBJ1-3; V gene: TRBV4-1; CDR3 protein: CASSPQGTGGAEAGNTIYF
J gene: TRBJ1-2; V gene: TRBV5-1; CDR3 protein: CASSLENQGAVDGYTF
J gene: TRBJ1-1; V gene: TRBV30; CDR3 protein: CAADRTFEAFF
J gene: TRBJ1-1; V gene: TRBV6-1; CDR3 protein: CASSERENTEAFF
J gene: TRBJ2-5; V gene: TRBV5-4; CDR3 protein: CASSWAQETQYF
J gene: TRBJ1-4; V gene: TRBV19; CDR3 protein: CASSPQGGPNEKLFF
J gene: TRBJ1-5; V gene: TRBV24-1; CDR3 protein: CATNPGNNQPQHF
J gene: TRBJ1-1; V gene: TRBV6-2/TRBV6-3; CDR3 protein: CASSLKRGAKMDEAFF
J gene: TRBJ1-5; V gene: TRBV18; CDR3 protein: CASSTNHASNQPQHF
J gene: TRBJ1-5; V gene: TRBV11-2; CDR3 protein: CASSLSGGNQPQHF
J gene: TRBJ2-1; V gene: TRBV4-1; CDR3 protein: CASSQGRVDNEQFF
J gene: TRBJ1-1; V gene: TRBV3-1/TRBV3-2; CDR3 protein: CASSRNPGQTQAFF
J gene: TRBJ2-7; V gene: TRBV28; CDR3 protein: CASKDRGYEQYF
J gene: TRBJ2-7; V gene: TRBV28; CDR3 protein: CASIPAGSYEQYF
J gene: TRBJ2-3; V gene: TRBV7-2; CDR3 protein: CASSLVSGSTDTQYF
J gene: TRBJ1-1; V gene: TRBV19; CDR3 protein: CASADRGNTEAFF
J gene: TRBJ2-7; V gene: TRBV15; CDR3 protein: CATSRVRGMNEQYF
J gene: TRBJ1-6; V gene: TRBV27; CDR3 protein: CASSLSGGQSPLHF
J gene: TRBJ2-1; V gene: TRBV24-1; CDR3 protein: CATSDPGYNNEQFF
J gene: TRBJ1-4; V gene: TRBV5-1; CDR3 protein: CASSPDRQVNEKLFF
J gene: TRBJ1-5; V gene: TRBV7-2; CDR3 protein: CASSLRLGREQPQHF
J gene: TRBJ2-7; V gene: TRBV27; CDR3 protein: CASSSGQSWQYF
J gene: TRBJ1-3; V gene: TRBV4-1; CDR3 protein: CASSQTQGSGNTIYF
J gene: TRBJ2-1; V gene: TRBV7-3; CDR3 protein: CASSLGTSNEQFF
J gene: TRBJ1-5; V gene: TRBV20-1; CDR3 protein: CSASAPRGESQPQHF
J gene: TRBJ2-6; V gene: TRBV27; CDR3 protein: CASSPPGGANVLTF
J gene: TRBJ1-6; V gene: TRBV10-3; CDR3 protein: CAIRQGQDNSPLHF
J gene: TRBJ1-1; V gene: TRBV19; CDR3 protein: CASSTLRGFNTEAFF
J gene: TRBJ1-6; V gene: TRBV27; CDR3 protein: CASSAAGGQGRSPLHF
J gene: TRBJ2-3; V gene: TRBV10-1; CDR3 protein: CASSDPGPPRGTQYF
J gene: TRBJ2-3; V gene: TRBV10-3; CDR3 protein: CAISRLGSTDTQYF
J gene: TRBJ1-3; V gene: TRBV19; CDR3 protein: CASSIETAPRSGNTIYF
J gene: TRBJ2-7; V gene: TRBV10-2; CDR3 protein: CASSESIGQQYF
J gene: TRBJ2-3; V gene: TRBV6-5; CDR3 protein: CAIQQGLGTDTQYF
J gene: TRBJ2-1; V gene: TRBV6-6; CDR3 protein: CASSSAGGKFF
J gene: TRBJ2-7; V gene: TRBV6-5; CDR3 protein: CASSRDNYEQYF
J gene: TRBJ1-4; V gene: TRBV30; CDR3 protein: CAWSLITGTTNEKLFF